The T cell receptor beta chain under discussion was sequenced for a study of response to subunit inactivated influenza vaccine. Study-wide results and caveats: With each seasonal influenza vaccination, the authors suggested, few new T cells are recruited.

TCRdb re-called the RT-PCR reads through MiXCR, storing one row per CDR3 protein. The data contain hundreds of thousands of distinct CDR3 sequences, roughly 15% of them singletons. This clonotype has just a few counts. Its antigen is not identified. This clonotype was sampled from a man aged 50 to 59 who received an inactivated influenza vaccine. This sample comprised PBMCs from blood, obtained roughly 2 weeks before vaccination.

The CDR3 loop reads CASSQERAGGDTQYF. In nucleotides, the CDR3 is TGCGCCAGCAGCCAAGAAAGGGCCGGGGGAGATACGCAGTATTTT. The chain recombines TRBV4-3 with TRBJ2-3; TRBD2 might be the D (6 bases). Germline-derived CDR1 and CDR2 are LGHNA and YSLEER. This CDR3 comprises 15 residues. V dropped 0 bases and J dropped 5 bases, with 12 bases sitting between them.